The T cell receptor (beta chain) described here comes from a study of cytomegalovirus exposure and HLA in healthy donors. Study results and caveats: A subsequent analysis found that TCR clusters from the first cohort also tended to co-occur in the approximately 130 validation repertoires, with approximately 95% of cluster scores above 0. Reports indicated that the classifier achieved high specificity and sensitivity in diagnosing cytomegalovirus status.

Worth noting for this clone: The target antigen is unknown.

The protocol was immunoSEQ multiplex PCR, while the TCRdb copy is restricted to in-frame clones and leaves out a portion. The profile shows 110,000 or so clones, approximately 90% of them singletons. While the first cohort had around 700 subjects, the donors belonged to the separate validation cohort of about 120 subjects. V shed 5 bases and J 1 base; nucleotides not matched to a gene: 13. Germline V gene lookup returns CDR1 SEHNR and CDR2 FQNEAQ (reference sequence). This CDR3 has 19 amino acids. The sample consisted of PBMCs. This chain connects TRBV7-9 to TRBJ2-6; 8 nucleotides align to TRBD1. This TCR derives from a young man in good health and CMV-seropositive. The CDR3 is CASSRDPDRVFSGANVLTF. CDR3 nucleotide sequence: TGTGCCAGCAGCCGGGACCCGGACAGGGTTTTTTCTGGGGCCAACGTCCTGACTTTC.